This TCR beta chain was retrieved from a study of post-analysis software for immune sequencing data (dated by TCRdb to the mid-2010s). Describing the broader study: Relapsing-remitting, secondary progressive and progressive-relapsing multiple sclerosis were recorded as disease courses, and subtype annotation was lacking for some patients. A subset of samples was prepared in parallel using single-end sample barcoding, then pooled and co-amplified after Illumina adapter ligation. Patient repertoires were compared against 11 to 12 previously published healthy control repertoires from donors aged roughly 6 to 28 years.

In this sample, this clonotype turned up a few times. Its antigen is unknown. There are no base qualities to consult, and no much larger clone falls within one base. The CDR3, from cysteine to phenylalanine, totals 15 residues. The sequence is cut down to CDR3 DNA, 45 bases in frame from base 1. Via the germline V gene (reference sequence), CDR1 is DFQATT and CDR2 SNEGSKA. The trim is 4 bases for V and 0 bases for J, with a gap of 13 bases between the germline ends. TCR beta repertoires were profiled from peripheral blood of 10 to 15 young patients with multiple sclerosis to demonstrate the VDJtools post-analysis software. The multiple sclerosis patients were children and adolescents ranging in age from about 6 to 17 years. The method behind the library was PCR. Sequencing relied on an Illumina HiSeq 2500. To reduce PCR and sequencing biases, unique molecular identifiers were incorporated into the TCR beta cDNA libraries. Roughly 0.5 million cDNA molecules were obtained per 1 to 10 million input T cells, so each molecule approximated one T cell. The patient libraries were prepared and sequenced with the same protocol used for the earlier healthy control dataset. Samples belonging to the same batch were prepared together, multiplexed and sequenced on a shared HiSeq lane. On the authors' methods: Raw barcoded reads were processed with MIGEC, discarding single-read molecular identifier groups before consensus assembly and CDR3 extraction. VDJtools was used for post-analysis of the clonotype tables, and diversity was normalized by down-sampling every dataset to the size of the smallest sample. Repertoire overlap clustering matched CDR3 amino acid but not nucleotide sequences to correct batch-related cross-sample contamination. Using fastp at Q25 and MiXCR, TCRdb reprocessed the public reads and kept productive beta chains. Records with the same CDR3 protein are collapsed into one entry carrying the most frequent genes and DNA. Clone size and V and J calls follow TCRdb, not the original study. In this sample the table shows about 770,000 distinct CDR3 sequences, around 46% of which occur a single time. Clones ranked in the top ten supply 4.9% of the sample.

What the research found in general, with its limitations: Significantly lower normalized Chao1 diversity was found in multiple sclerosis patients than in controls, suggesting substantial peripheral T-cell clonal expansion. The control group was slightly older than the multiple sclerosis patient group. Direct clustering with F measure revealed strong co-clustering of samples prepared in the same batch, which led to a batch-effect correction. Significantly higher frequencies in patients than in controls were found for roughly 5 TRBV segments, including TRBV5-6, TRBV5-1 and TRBV20-1.

Here the chain combines TRBV20-1 and TRBJ2-1, with no confidently assigned D gene. The specimen was blood. This TCR derives from a girl aged 5 to 17 with multiple sclerosis. The CDR3 has the sequence CSANTMAVSYNEQFF. In nucleotide form, the sequence is TGCAGTGCTAATACGATGGCGGTCTCCTACAATGAGCAGTTCTTC.